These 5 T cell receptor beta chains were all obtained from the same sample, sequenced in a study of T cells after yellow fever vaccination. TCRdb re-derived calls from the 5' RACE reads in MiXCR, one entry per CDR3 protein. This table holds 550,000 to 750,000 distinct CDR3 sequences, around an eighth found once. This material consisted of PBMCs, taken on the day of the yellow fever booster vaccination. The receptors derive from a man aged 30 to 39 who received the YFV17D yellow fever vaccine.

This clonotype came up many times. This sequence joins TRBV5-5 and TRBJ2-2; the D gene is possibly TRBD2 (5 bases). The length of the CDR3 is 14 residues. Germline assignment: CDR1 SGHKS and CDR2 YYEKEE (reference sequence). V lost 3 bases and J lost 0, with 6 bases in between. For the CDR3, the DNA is TGTGCCAGCAGCTCGGGGTCGAACACCGGGGAGCTGTTTTTT. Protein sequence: CASSSGSNTGELFF.

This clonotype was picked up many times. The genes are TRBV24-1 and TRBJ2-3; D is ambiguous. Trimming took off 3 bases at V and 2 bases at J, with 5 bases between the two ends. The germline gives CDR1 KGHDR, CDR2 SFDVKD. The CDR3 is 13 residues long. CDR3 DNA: TGTGCCACCAGTGATCGATACACAGATACGCAGTATTTT. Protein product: CATSDRYTDTQYF.

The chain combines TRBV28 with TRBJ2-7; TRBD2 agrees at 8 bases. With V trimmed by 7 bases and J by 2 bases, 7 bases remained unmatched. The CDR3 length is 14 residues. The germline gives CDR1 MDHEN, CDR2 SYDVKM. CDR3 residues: CASIGGRQPYEQYF. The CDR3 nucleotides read TGTGCCAGCATAGGCGGGAGGCAACCCTACGAGCAGTACTTC.

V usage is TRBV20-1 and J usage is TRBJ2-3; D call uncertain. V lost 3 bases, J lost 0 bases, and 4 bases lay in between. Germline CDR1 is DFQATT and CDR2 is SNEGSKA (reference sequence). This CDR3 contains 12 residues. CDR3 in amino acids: CSASESTDTQYF. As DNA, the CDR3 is TGCAGTGCTAGTGAGAGCACAGATACGCAGTATTTT.

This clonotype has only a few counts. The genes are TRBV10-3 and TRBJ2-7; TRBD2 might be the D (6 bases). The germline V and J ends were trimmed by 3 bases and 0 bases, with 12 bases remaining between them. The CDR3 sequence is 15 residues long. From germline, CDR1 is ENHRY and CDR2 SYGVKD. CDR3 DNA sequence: TGTGCCATCAGTGACGGACGGACTATCTCCTACGAGCAGTACTTC. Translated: CAISDGRTISYEQYF.